What follows is one TCR beta chain and its context. What it binds is unknown. Trimming cost V 3 bases and J 1 base; bases outside gene matches: 7. This CDR3 has 16 amino acids. CDR1 is WSHSY and CDR2 is SAAADI in the germline V gene. TCRdb's table, derived via immunoSEQ multiplex PCR, lists solely in-frame clones and lacks some. Counted here are some 150,000 clones, 85% to 90% occurring once; the ten biggest clones make up roughly 1.5%. This entry is derived from a study of cytomegalovirus exposure and HLA in healthy donors. Whole-study results and caveats: With high specificity and sensitivity, the classifier reportedly diagnosed cytomegalovirus status.

The material sequenced was PBMCs. The V and J genes are TRBV10-2 and TRBJ1-1, with 8 bases identical to TRBD1. The source of this sequence is a woman aged 30 to 39 in good health and CMV-seronegative. CDR3 protein: CASSDVRGPGNTEAFF. The CDR3 bases are TGCGCCAGCAGTGACGTCAGGGGGCCCGGGAACACTGAAGCTTTCTTT.